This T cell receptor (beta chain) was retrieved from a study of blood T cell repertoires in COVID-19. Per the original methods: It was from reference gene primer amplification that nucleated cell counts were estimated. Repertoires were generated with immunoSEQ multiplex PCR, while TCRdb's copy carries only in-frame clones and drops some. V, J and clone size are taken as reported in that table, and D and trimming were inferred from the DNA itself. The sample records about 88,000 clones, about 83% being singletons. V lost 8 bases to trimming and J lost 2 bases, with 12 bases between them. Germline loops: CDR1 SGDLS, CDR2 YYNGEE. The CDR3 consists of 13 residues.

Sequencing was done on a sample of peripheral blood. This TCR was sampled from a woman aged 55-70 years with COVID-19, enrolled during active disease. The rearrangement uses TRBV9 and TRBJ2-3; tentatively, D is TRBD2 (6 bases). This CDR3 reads CASAGRNTDTQYF. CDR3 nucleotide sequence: TGTGCCAGTGCGGGACGGAACACAGATACGCAGTATTTT.